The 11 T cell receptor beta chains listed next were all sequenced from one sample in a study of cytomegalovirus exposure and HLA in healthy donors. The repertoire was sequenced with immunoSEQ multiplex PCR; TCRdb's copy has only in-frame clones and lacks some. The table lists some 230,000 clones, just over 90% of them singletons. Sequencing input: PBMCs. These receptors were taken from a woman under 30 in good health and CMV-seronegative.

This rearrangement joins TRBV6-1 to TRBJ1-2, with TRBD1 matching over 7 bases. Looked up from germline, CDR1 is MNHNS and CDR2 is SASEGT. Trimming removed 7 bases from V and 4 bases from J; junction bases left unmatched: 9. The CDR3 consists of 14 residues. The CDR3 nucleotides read TGTGCCAGCACCGAGACGGACAGGACCTATGGCTACACCTTC. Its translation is CASTETDRTYGYTF.

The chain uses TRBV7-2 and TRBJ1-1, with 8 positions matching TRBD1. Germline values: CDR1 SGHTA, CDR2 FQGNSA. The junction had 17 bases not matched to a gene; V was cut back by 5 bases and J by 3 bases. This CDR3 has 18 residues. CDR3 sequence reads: CASSARRIGTGHDTEAFF. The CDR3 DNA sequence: TGTGCCAGCAGCGCCAGGCGAATTGGGACAGGACACGACACTGAAGCTTTCTTT.

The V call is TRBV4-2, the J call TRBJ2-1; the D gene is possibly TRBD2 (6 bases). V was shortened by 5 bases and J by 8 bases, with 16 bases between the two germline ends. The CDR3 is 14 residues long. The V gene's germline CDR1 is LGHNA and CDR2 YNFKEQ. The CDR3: CASSYRTTIDEQFF. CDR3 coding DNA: TGTGCCAGCAGCTACCGGACTACTATCGATGAGCAGTTCTTC.

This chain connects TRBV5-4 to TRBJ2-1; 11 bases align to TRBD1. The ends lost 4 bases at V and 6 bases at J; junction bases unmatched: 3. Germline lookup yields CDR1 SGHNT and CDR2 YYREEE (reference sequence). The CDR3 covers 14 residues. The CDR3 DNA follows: TGTGCCAGCAGCCCGGGACAGGGGGTCAATGAGCAGTTCTTC. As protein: CASSPGQGVNEQFF.

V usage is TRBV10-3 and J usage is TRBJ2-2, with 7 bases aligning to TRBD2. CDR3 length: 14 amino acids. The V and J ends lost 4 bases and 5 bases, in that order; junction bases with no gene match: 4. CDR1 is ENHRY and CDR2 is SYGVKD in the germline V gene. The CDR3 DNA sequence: TGTGCCATCAGTGGGCTAGCGGATACCGGGGAGCTGTTTTTT. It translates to CAISGLADTGELFF.

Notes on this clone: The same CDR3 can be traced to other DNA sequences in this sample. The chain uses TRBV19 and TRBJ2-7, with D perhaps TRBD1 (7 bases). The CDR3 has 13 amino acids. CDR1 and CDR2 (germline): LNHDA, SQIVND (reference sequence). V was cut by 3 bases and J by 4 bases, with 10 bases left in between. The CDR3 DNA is TGTGCCAGTAGTATTGCAGGGGGGTACGAGCAGTACTTC. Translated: CASSIAGGYEQYF.

CDR3 amino acids: CATSRVGVHQPQHF. DNA for the CDR3: TGTGCCACCAGCAGAGTAGGGGTCCATCAGCCCCAGCATTTT. The chain carries TRBV15 and TRBJ1-5; a weak D match, TRBD1 (5 bases). V lost 1 base to trimming and J lost 5 bases, with 9 bases between them. The V gene's germline CDR1 is LNHNV and CDR2 YYDKDF (reference sequence). The CDR3 spans 14 residues.

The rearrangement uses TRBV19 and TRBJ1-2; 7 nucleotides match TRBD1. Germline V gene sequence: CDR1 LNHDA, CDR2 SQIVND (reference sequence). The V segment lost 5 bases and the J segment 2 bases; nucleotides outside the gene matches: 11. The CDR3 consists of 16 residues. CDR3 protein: CASSPRQGISNYGYTF. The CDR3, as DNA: TGTGCCAGTAGTCCACGACAGGGCATTTCCAACTATGGCTACACCTTC.

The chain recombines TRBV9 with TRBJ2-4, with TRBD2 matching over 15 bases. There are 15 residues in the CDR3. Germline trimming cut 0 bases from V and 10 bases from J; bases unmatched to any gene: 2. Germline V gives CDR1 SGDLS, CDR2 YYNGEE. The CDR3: CASSVGTSGRGIQYF. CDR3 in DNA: TGTGCCAGCAGCGTAGGGACTAGCGGGAGGGGGATTCAGTACTTC.

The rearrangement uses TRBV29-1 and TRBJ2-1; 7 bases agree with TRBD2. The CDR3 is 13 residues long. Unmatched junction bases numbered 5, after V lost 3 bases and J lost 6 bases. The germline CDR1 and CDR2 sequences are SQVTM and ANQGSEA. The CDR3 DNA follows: TGCAGCGTTGAGCCCTCGGGGGGCAATGAGCAGTTCTTC. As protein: CSVEPSGGNEQFF.

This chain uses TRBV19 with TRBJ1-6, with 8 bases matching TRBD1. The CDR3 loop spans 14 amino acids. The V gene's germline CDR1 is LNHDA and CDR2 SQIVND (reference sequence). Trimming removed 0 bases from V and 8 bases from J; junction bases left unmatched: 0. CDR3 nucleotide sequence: TGTGCCAGTAGTATAGAACAGGGGGATTCACCCCTCCACTTT. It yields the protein CASSIEQGDSPLHF.